The 8 T cell receptor beta chains listed next were all sequenced from one sample in a study of blood T cell repertoires in COVID-19. Data came from immunoSEQ multiplex PCR; TCRdb stores just in-frame clones and leaves some out. This sample has roughly 120,000 clones, with 80% found just once. Sequenced: peripheral blood. These receptors all come from a human donor in a cohort sampled during active or convalescent COVID-19.

This clone has just a few counts. This chain links TRBV2 with TRBJ2-1, with 10 nucleotides matching TRBD2. The CDR3 is made up of 13 amino acids. J gave up 7 bases and V 4 bases, and 1 base lay outside the gene matches. The V gene's germline CDR1 is SNHLY and CDR2 FYNNEI. CDR3 nucleotides: TGTGCCAGCAGTGGGACTAGCGGTAATGAGCAGTTCTTC. Residues: CASSGTSGNEQFF. The full variable domain, completed using reference TRBV2 and TRBJ2-1, is EPEVTQTPSHQVTQMGQEVILRCVPISNHLYFYWYRQILGQKVEFLVSFYNNEISEKSEIFDDQFSVERPDGSNFTLKIRSTKLEDSAMYFCASSGTSGNEQFFGPGTRLTVL.

In its sample, this clone was seen once. The chain uses TRBV7-9 and TRBJ2-1; D remains unclear. Germline V gene lookup returns CDR1 SEHNR and CDR2 FQNEAQ (reference sequence). V lost 4 bases and J lost 5, with 3 bases in between. This CDR3 contains 11 residues. As DNA, the CDR3 is TGTGCCAGCAGCTCAAACAATGAGCAGTTCTTC. It translates to CASSSNNEQFF.

The chain links TRBV5-6 to TRBJ2-1, with 8 bases identical to TRBD2. The CDR3 length is 16 residues. Germline CDR1 SGHDT, CDR2 YYEEEE. The V gene end was trimmed by 3 bases and the J gene end by 2 bases; junction bases not matched to a gene: 7. The CDR3 DNA reads TGTGCCAGCAGCTACTCCGGGGGGGCCACCTACAATGAGCAGTTCTTC. Translation gives CASSYSGGATYNEQFF.

The chain uses TRBV27 and TRBJ1-2; perhaps TRBD1 as D (6 bases). Trimming removed 2 bases from V and 6 bases from J, with 19 bases in between. CDR1 is MNHEY and CDR2 is SMNVEV in the germline V gene (reference sequence). CDR3 length equals 16 residues. The CDR3 reads CASSLRFAGDIDGYTF. The CDR3 region has the DNA TGTGCCAGCAGTTTAAGGTTTGCAGGGGATATCGATGGCTACACCTTC.

This clone was seen only a few times. The rearrangement links TRBV19 to TRBJ1-6; D ambiguous. Germline-derived CDR1 and CDR2 are LNHDA and SQIVND (reference sequence). Trimming shortened V by 6 bases and J by 8 bases, and 17 bases separated the two germline ends. This CDR3 comprises 15 residues. The CDR3 protein is CASRPTDGVYSPLHF. The CDR3 DNA follows: TGTGCCAGTAGACCTACCGACGGAGTTTATTCACCCCTCCACTTT.

The chain employs TRBV28 and TRBJ2-4; no clear D gene. V lost 6 bases to trimming and J lost 0 bases, with 6 bases between them. The CDR3 runs to 13 residues. In germline, CDR1 is MDHEN, CDR2 SYDVKM. CDR3: CASSTGAKNIQYF. The CDR3 DNA follows: TGTGCCAGCAGCACCGGAGCCAAAAACATTCAGTACTTC.

The chain carries TRBV19 and TRBJ1-2; TRBD1 aligns across 8 bases. CDR3 length: 15 amino acids. V lost 3 bases, J lost 8 bases, and 11 bases stayed unmatched. Looked up from germline, CDR1 is LNHDA and CDR2 is SQIVND (reference sequence). The CDR3 DNA is TGTGCCAGTAGTATCGGACAGGGATTCCTCAAGGGCTACACCTTC. Translation: CASSIGQGFLKGYTF.

This chain's CDR3 is CATSERGRNTEAFF. CDR3 coding DNA: TGTGCCACCAGTGAACGGGGTAGAAACACTGAAGCTTTCTTT. This rearrangement joins TRBV24-1 to TRBJ1-1; D call uncertain. Deletions cut 4 bases from V and 2 bases from J, with 10 bases between. CDR3 length equals 14 residues. The germline V gene has CDR1 KGHDR and CDR2 SFDVKD.